The 26 T cell receptor beta chains in this list originate from one sample, sequenced in a study of a mutant IDH1 vaccine in newly diagnosed glioma. Time point noted: week 11, during vaccination. With topical imiquimod, each dose of the vaccine consisted of 300 ug of mutant IDH1 20-mer peptide. Profiled with immunoSEQ multiplex PCR; TCRdb holds only in-frame clones, not every one. Among roughly 120,000 clones, roughly 77% were seen once, and the ten largest hold about 5.5%. No antigen has been assigned to these receptors. The sample consisted of PBMCs, taken from a glioma patient whose treatment included an IDH1 peptide vaccine. All receptors come from a man aged 40-49 years with glioma.

The CDR3 sequence is CSVGQVQTSTDTQYF. The CDR3 nucleotides are TGCAGCGTCGGACAGGTCCAAACTAGCACAGATACGCAGTATTTT. The V call is TRBV29-1, the J call TRBJ2-3; the match to TRBD1 covers 7 bases. V lost 6 bases to trimming and J lost 0 bases; unmatched junction nucleotides: 9. The CDR3 spans 15 residues. Looked up from germline, CDR1 is SQVTM and CDR2 is ANQGSEA.

The chain recombines TRBV5-1 with TRBJ2-5; TRBD1 aligns across 8 bases. CDR1 SGHRS and CDR2 YFSETQ come from the germline V gene. The CDR3 runs 15 residues. The junction had 10 bases not matched to a gene; V was cut back by 5 bases and J by 4 bases. The CDR3 nucleotides read TGCGCCAGCAGAGCTGGACAGGGTAATCGAGAGACCCAGTACTTC. It codes for CASRAGQGNRETQYF.

The V gene is TRBV19, the J gene TRBJ2-1; 9 bases agree with TRBD2. V shed 6 bases, J shed 7 bases, and the junction held 4 bases outside the gene matches. The germline V gene encodes CDR1 LNHDA and CDR2 SQIVND (reference sequence). The CDR3 extends over 13 amino acids. CDR3 bases: TGTGCCAGTAGGCCAGCGGGGGGAAATGAGCAGTTCTTC. Its translation: CASRPAGGNEQFF.

The V call is TRBV7-9, the J call TRBJ2-3; D is undetermined. This CDR3 spans 14 amino acids. The V and J ends lost 1 base and 7 bases respectively, with 12 bases between them. CDR1 is SEHNR and CDR2 is FQNEAQ in the germline V gene (reference sequence). For the CDR3, the DNA is TGTGCCAGCAGCTTAGGCTTGGGCGGCAATACGCAGTATTTT. Translating gives CASSLGLGGNTQYF.

J is TRBJ1-1 and V is TRBV6-1, with D tentatively TRBD1 (6 bases). The length of the CDR3 is 15 residues. Trimming took 2 bases from V and 0 from J, leaving 10 bases between them. Germline V gene data show CDR1 as MNHNS and CDR2 as SASEGT. CDR3 bases: TGTGCCAGCAGTGAACCGGGACACCTGAACACTGAAGCTTTCTTT. It codes for CASSEPGHLNTEAFF.

The V and J genes are TRBV6-6 and TRBJ2-3; no reliable D call. In germline, CDR1 is MNHNY, CDR2 SVGAGI (reference sequence). CDR3 length: 16 amino acids. Trimming removed 7 bases from V and 0 bases from J, with 17 bases in between. CDR3 sequence (DNA): TGTGCCAGCATCAGGCGCGCGCTCCATAGCACAGATACGCAGTATTTT. Translated, it gives CASIRRALHSTDTQYF.

This clone was detected only once. The gene calls are TRBV9 and TRBJ2-7; 10 bases match TRBD1. CDR1 and CDR2 from the germline V gene are SGDLS and YYNGEE. There are 18 residues in the CDR3. Unmatched junction bases numbered 11, after V lost 0 bases and J lost 2 bases. The CDR3 DNA reads TGTGCCAGCAGCGTAGCTCCCGTGGACAGGGGGAAACCCTACGAGCAGTACTTC. It yields the protein CASSVAPVDRGKPYEQYF.

This clone showed up just once. The chain couples TRBV15 to TRBJ1-2; unclear D gene. Germline V gene data show CDR1 as LNHNV and CDR2 as YYDKDF (reference sequence). The V end was cut by 4 bases, the J end by 8 bases, with 17 bases between. CDR3 length: 14 residues. CDR3 nucleotides: TGTGCCACCAGCAATTGGGGAGCCTCTTGGGGCTACACCTTC. Protein product: CATSNWGASWGYTF.

This sequence joins TRBV27 and TRBJ2-1; possibly TRBD1 or TRBD2 for D (5 bases each). This CDR3 is 16 amino acids long. Germline CDR1 reads MNHEY; CDR2 reads SMNVEV (reference sequence). Trimming pared 3 bases from V and 3 bases from J, leaving 15 bases between. In nucleotides, the CDR3 is TGTGCCAGCAGTTTGCTGGGTGGGGGTATCTACAATGAGCAGTTCTTC. Its protein is CASSLLGGGIYNEQFF.

The rearrangement links TRBV6-6 to TRBJ2-2; D uncertain. This CDR3 spans 12 amino acids. Trimming removed 7 bases at V and 6 bases at J, with 9 bases between. The germline gives CDR1 MNHNY, CDR2 SVGAGI (reference sequence). The CDR3 nucleotides are TGTGCCAGCACCCTAGTAGCCGGGGAGCTGTTTTTT. It codes for CASTLVAGELFF.

V usage is TRBV5-4 and J usage is TRBJ1-2, with TRBD1 matching over 7 bases. CDR1 is SGHNT and CDR2 is YYREEE in the germline V gene (reference sequence). This CDR3 is built from 15 residues. The junction had 11 bases not matched to a gene; V was cut back by 4 bases and J by 5 bases. The CDR3 coding sequence is TGTGCCAGCAGCCAGGGAGGACAGGCTCTTTATGGCTACACCTTC. It is translated as CASSQGGQALYGYTF.

This chain joins TRBV2 and TRBJ2-5; D might be TRBD1 or TRBD2, each matching 6 bases. This CDR3 has 15 amino acids. V was shortened by 3 bases and J by 3 bases, with 14 bases between the two germline ends. Germline-derived CDR1 and CDR2 are SNHLY and FYNNEI. CDR3 region: CASSEPGAVKETQYF. CDR3 in DNA: TGTGCCAGCAGTGAGCCGGGGGCAGTAAAAGAGACCCAGTACTTC.

The V gene is TRBV2, the J gene TRBJ2-5, with D perhaps being TRBD1 or TRBD2 (6 bases each). The germline gives CDR1 SNHLY, CDR2 FYNNEI. With 1 base removed from V and 2 bases from J, the gap between germline ends came to 11 bases. The CDR3 is made up of 15 amino acids. In DNA form, the CDR3 reads TGTGCCAGCAGTGAAGGGTGGGGGGCTCAAGAGACCCAGTACTTC. It translates to CASSEGWGAQETQYF. The complete variable domain, with remaining parts taken from reference TRBV2 and TRBJ2-5, reads EPEVTQTPSHQVTQMGQEVILRCVPISNHLYFYWYRQILGQKVEFLVSFYNNEISEKSEIFDDQFSVERPDGSNFTLKIRSTKLEDSAMYFCASSEGWGAQETQYFGPGTRLLVL.

This chain links TRBV10-3 with TRBJ1-2, with 7 bases identical to TRBD1. This CDR3 has 14 amino acids. Losses at the gene ends were 10 bases for V and 3 bases for J; bases not matched to a gene: 11. Looked up from germline, CDR1 is ENHRY and CDR2 is SYGVKD. Here the CDR3 DNA reads TGTGCCACAAGGGACCAGGGGGAGGACTATGGCTACACCTTC. Amino acids: CATRDQGEDYGYTF.

This clone was detected once. The chain combines TRBV10-2 with TRBJ2-3; D gene unclear. The CDR3 covers 13 residues. Per germline, CDR1 WSHSY and CDR2 SAAADI. Trimming pared 2 bases from V and 3 bases from J, leaving 6 bases between. CDR3 in DNA: TGCGCCAGCAGTGAGGCATTGACAGATACGCAGTATTTT. This sequence encodes CASSEALTDTQYF.

The rearrangement links TRBV29-1 to TRBJ2-7; D is possibly TRBD1 (6 bases). Trimming removed 4 bases from V and 6 bases from J, with 19 bases in between. This CDR3 is 14 amino acids long. CDR1 is SQVTM and CDR2 is ANQGSEA in the germline V gene. In DNA form, the CDR3 reads TGCAGCGTTGTGTCCCCAAGGGGGTTGGGCGAGCAGTACTTC. Translated: CSVVSPRGLGEQYF.

The chain uses TRBV14 and TRBJ1-1; tentative D call: TRBD1 (5 bases). The CDR3 has 13 amino acids. The V end lost 8 bases, the J end lost 8 bases, and 18 bases lay between the germline ends. CDR1 SGHDN and CDR2 FVKESK come from the germline V gene. CDR3 nucleotide sequence: TGTGCCAGCGCGGGTGTAGCGAGGGGAGAAGCTTTCTTT. Amino acid sequence: CASAGVARGEAFF.

This chain connects TRBV7-9 to TRBJ2-7; D remains unclear. CDR3 length: 12 amino acids. Trimming took off 4 bases at V and 0 bases at J, with 4 bases between the two ends. CDR1 and CDR2 (germline): SEHNR, FQNEAQ (reference sequence). CDR3 in DNA: TGTGCCAGCAGCTCCAACTCCTACGAGCAGTACTTC. Translating it yields CASSSNSYEQYF.

The rearrangement joins TRBV7-2 to TRBJ2-7, with 7 positions matching TRBD1. This CDR3 region has 14 residues. Per germline, CDR1 SGHTA and CDR2 FQGNSA. V shed 5 bases, J shed 3 bases, and the junction held 7 bases outside the gene matches. The CDR3 DNA reads as TGTGCCAGCAGCCGAGACAGGGTAGGCTACGAGCAGTACTTC. Translated, it gives CASSRDRVGYEQYF.

CDR3: CASSPGTATDTQYF. The CDR3 coding sequence is TGTGCCAGCAGCCCCGGGACAGCCACAGATACGCAGTATTTT. The chain has TRBV4-2 and TRBJ2-3; 7 positions match TRBD1. The CDR3 extends over 14 amino acids. Looked up from germline, CDR1 is LGHNA and CDR2 is YNFKEQ. V lost 4 bases to trimming and J lost 2 bases; unmatched junction nucleotides: 3.

This chain connects TRBV18 to TRBJ2-3; no clear D gene. This CDR3 has 12 residues. Germline CDR1 is KGHSH and CDR2 is LQKENI. Trimming cost V 1 base and J 5 bases, with 4 bases left between them. In nucleotides, the CDR3 is TGTGCCAGCTCACCACAGGAAGATACGCAGTATTTT. Protein: CASSPQEDTQYF.

The chain combines TRBV5-5 with TRBJ1-4; D may be TRBD1 (5 bases). V gave up 4 bases and J gave up 0 bases, with 13 bases separating them. The CDR3 runs to 16 residues. Germline V gives CDR1 SGHKS, CDR2 YYEKEE (reference sequence). CDR3 nucleotides: TGTGCCAGCAGCCTGGAAGGGGCAGCAACTAATGAAAAACTGTTTTTT. Translation gives CASSLEGAATNEKLFF.

The chain carries TRBV5-4 and TRBJ2-1; perhaps TRBD2 as D (5 bases). The CDR3 has 15 amino acids. V dropped 4 bases and J dropped 5 bases, with 16 bases sitting between them. Germline V gene lookup returns CDR1 SGHNT and CDR2 YYREEE (reference sequence). The CDR3 reads CASSTRVKENNEQFF. The CDR3 region has the DNA TGTGCCAGCAGCACTAGGGTCAAAGAGAACAATGAGCAGTTCTTC.

This rearrangement joins TRBV4-2 to TRBJ2-6, with D unresolved. The CDR3 loop spans 14 amino acids. CDR1 LGHNA and CDR2 YNFKEQ come from the germline V gene. Trimming stripped 2 bases from V and 2 bases from J, with 4 bases between. CDR3 in amino acids: CASSQSAGANVLTF. The CDR3 DNA sequence: TGTGCCAGCAGCCAATCGGCTGGGGCCAACGTCCTGACTTTC.

Here the CDR3 reads CASSKRGNSYNSPLHF. CDR3 DNA: TGTGCCAGCAGTAAAAGGGGGAATTCCTATAATTCACCCCTCCACTTT. J is TRBJ1-6 and V is TRBV6-6; tentatively, D is TRBD1 (6 bases). The CDR3 spans 16 residues. Trimming removed 5 bases from V and 1 base from J, with 12 bases in between. In germline, CDR1 is MNHNY, CDR2 SVGAGI (reference sequence).

The chain employs TRBV6-6 and TRBJ1-1; D is uncertain. Germline loops: CDR1 MNHNY, CDR2 SVGAGI (reference sequence). The CDR3 is 13 residues long. Trimming took 6 bases from V and 1 from J, leaving 9 bases between them. The CDR3 DNA is TGTGCCAGCAGCCACCTGGGGAACACTGAAGCTTTCTTT. Translation gives CASSHLGNTEAFF.